This T cell receptor beta chain was captured by sequencing in a study of human T cells and chemical hapten exposure. As for the study in general: All patients underwent weekly scalp dosing with diphenylcyclopropenone for the full approximately 23-week study. General study results and limits: Patch test score rose with PT1 expanded TCRs, significant at 8, 16, 32, not 4.

Time point given: pre-sensitization, week 0. The sample's treatment: therapeutic diphenylcyclopropenone sensitization with weekly scalp DPC. Someone pulled total RNA out of unfractionated whole blood. With 6 bases removed from V and 14 bases from J, the gap between germline ends came to 23 bases. Germline V gene lookup returns CDR1 MNHEY and CDR2 SMNVEV (reference sequence). CDR3 length: 15 amino acids. On this clonotype itself: Its matching antigen is unknown.

Via MiXCR, TCRdb re-called the RACE reads, giving one row per CDR3 protein. The table has about 380,000 distinct CDR3 sequences, 5.1% seen once. This chain joins TRBV27 and TRBJ1-6, with D unclear. This receptor was taken from a woman in her forties or fifties with alopecia areata. Some clones in this sample may be carry-over from other donors' samples. The sample consisted of whole blood, taken in connection with sensitization to the hapten diphenylcyclopropenone (DPC). The DNA for the CDR3 is TGTGCCAGCAGCCTCAGTGACGGTCCCCGGATATCCCTCCACTTT. Residues: CASSLSDGPRISLHF.